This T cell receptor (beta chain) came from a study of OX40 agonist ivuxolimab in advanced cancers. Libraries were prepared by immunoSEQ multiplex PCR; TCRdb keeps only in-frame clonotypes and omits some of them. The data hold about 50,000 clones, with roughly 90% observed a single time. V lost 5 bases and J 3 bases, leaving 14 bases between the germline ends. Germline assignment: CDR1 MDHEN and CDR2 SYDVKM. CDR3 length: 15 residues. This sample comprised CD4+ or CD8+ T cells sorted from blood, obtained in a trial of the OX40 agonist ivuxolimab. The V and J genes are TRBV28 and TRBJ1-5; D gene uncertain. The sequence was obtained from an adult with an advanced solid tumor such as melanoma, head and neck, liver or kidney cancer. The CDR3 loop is CASSPQGGNNQPQHF. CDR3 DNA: TGTGCCAGCAGTCCCCAAGGCGGGAACAATCAGCCCCAGCATTTT.